The 3 T cell receptor beta chains below all came from one sample that was sequenced in a study of molecular identifiers for immune sequencing clone quantification. TCRdb redid the calling of the PCR reads with MiXCR, one entry per CDR3 protein. The sample holds 30,000 to 40,000 distinct CDR3 sequences; about 18% are singletons and the top ten take under 1.4%. The specimen sequenced was naive CD8+ T cells from blood, with Jurkat cell RNA spiked in. Subset specified: FACS-sorted CD8+CD4-CCR7+CD45RA+ naive T cells. The origin of the receptors is a human donor in good health. Some libraries in this study had Jurkat cell RNA spiked in.

This chain connects TRBV7-9 to TRBJ2-2, with D hard to call. The germline gives CDR1 SEHNR, CDR2 FQNEAQ (reference sequence). The CDR3 length is 14 residues. V shed 2 bases and J shed 2 bases, with 6 bases lying between them. The CDR3 DNA follows: TGTGCCAGCAGCTTATTCCGCAACACCGGGGAGCTGTTTTTT. Translation gives CASSLFRNTGELFF.

V gene TRBV20-1 combines with J gene TRBJ2-3, with 11 bases that match TRBD1. V lost 1 base to trimming and J lost 7 bases; unmatched junction nucleotides: 10. Germline V gives CDR1 DFQATT, CDR2 SNEGSKA (reference sequence). The CDR3 runs 16 residues. The CDR3 is CSARARDRGLRNTQYF. CDR3 in DNA: TGCAGTGCTAGAGCCCGGGACAGGGGGTTGAGAAATACGCAGTATTTT.

The V gene is TRBV27, the J gene TRBJ2-3; 8 nucleotides align to TRBD2. CDR3 length: 15 residues. Trimming removed 6 bases from V and 4 bases from J; junction bases left unmatched: 9. From germline, CDR1 is MNHEY and CDR2 SMNVEV (reference sequence). The CDR3 reads CASRTRGGTPDTQYF. The CDR3 DNA reads TGTGCCAGCAGGACACGGGGGGGCACCCCAGATACGCAGTATTTT.